This T cell receptor (beta chain) was observed in a study of T cell responses to AZD1222 COVID-19 vaccine. Study outcomes and limitations: A rise in Spike-specific TCR breadth and depth followed two AZD1222 doses. Unmutated variant regions are reportedly the target of nearly half of TCRs that are spike-specific.

As for this clone: Its antigen remains unknown.

The repertoire was sequenced with immunoSEQ multiplex PCR; TCRdb's copy has only in-frame clones and lacks some. The sample carries more than 95,000 clones, 80% to 90% recorded once. The source is an adult in good health. The specimen comprised peripheral blood, sampled on day 0 of MenACWY control vaccination.

The CDR3 region has the DNA TGTGCCAGCTACTCGAATGAAAAACTGTTTTTT. This translates into CASYSNEKLFF. The rearrangement uses TRBV28 and TRBJ1-4; D gene unclear. This CDR3 is 11 amino acids long. The ends were cut back, 8 bases at V and 5 bases at J, with 6 bases in the middle. CDR1 and CDR2 (germline): MDHEN, SYDVKM.